The clone carrying this T cell receptor beta chain was picked up many times. The antigen remains unidentified. This record comes from a study of blood T cells in healthy people across ages. As for the study in general: Per every two T cells, about one barcoded beta molecule was captured by template switching.

Findings and limits, study-wide: Any conclusive comparison of naive versus antigen-experienced cells was prevented by using unsorted PBMCs.

PCR was performed a second time for about 7 to 11 cycles using a sample-barcoded 5' primer and a J-beta primer mix. TCRdb re-called the 5' RACE reads through MiXCR, storing one row per CDR3 protein. This sample yields 710,000 or so distinct CDR3 sequences, of which about 30% are seen a single time; less than 20% belongs to the top ten. This CDR3 is 15 amino acids long. V was cut by 2 bases and J by 2 bases, with 15 bases left in between. The germline V gene has CDR1 DFQATT and CDR2 SNEGSKA (reference sequence). The J gene is TRBJ2-5, the V gene TRBV20-1, with no clear D. The receptor was derived from an elderly woman in good health. Input material: blood. The chain's CDR3 is CSARPIYPNQETQYF. As DNA, the CDR3 is TGCAGTGCTAGACCCATCTATCCCAATCAAGAGACCCAGTACTTC.